This is a list of T cell receptor beta chains from one sample in a study of cytomegalovirus exposure and HLA in healthy donors. Clones were sequenced by immunoSEQ multiplex PCR, and TCRdb holds only the in-frame ones, with some missing. The data show roughly 160,000 clones, roughly 80% seen once. The sequencing sample was made of PBMCs. These receptors were taken from a female donor in good health and CMV-seronegative. The CDR3 runs from the conserved cysteine through the conserved F or W. A D gene is named only where the DNA matches it firmly. Not all rows give a size; the values are once, few, many and, for expanded clones, a class.

>TRBV10-3|NA|NA|TRBJ1-2
TGTGCCATCACCTCGACTGTCTATGGCTACACCTTC
CAITSTVYGYTF
>TRBV5-1|TRBD2|NA|TRBJ2-1
TGCGCCAGCAGCTTGGGGGCTAGCGGGGGGGCCAATGAGCAGTTCTTC
CASSLGASGGANEQFF
>TRBV11-2|NA|NA|TRBJ1-4
TGTGCCAGCACCTCAACCCCGGGAGGAAGGGTTGAAAAACTGTTTTTT
CASTSTPGGRVEKLFF
>TRBV9|TRBD1|few|TRBJ1-1
TGTGCCAGCAGCGCCCGGACAGGAGAAAGCACTGAAGCTTTCTTT
CASSARTGESTEAFF
>TRBV14|TRBD1|NA|TRBJ1-4
TGTGCCAGCAGCCAGACTCTCATAACCGGGACAGGATATGAAAAACTGTTTTTT
CASSQTLITGTGYEKLFF
>TRBV30|NA|few|TRBJ2-7
TGTGCCTGGAGTTCCGGGGCCTACGAGCAGTACTTC
CAWSSGAYEQYF
>TRBV25-1|NA|few|TRBJ2-5
TGTGCCAGCAGTGAATTCAGGCCAGAGACCCAGTACTTC
CASSEFRPETQYF
>TRBV4-1|TRBD1|once|TRBJ2-1
TGCGCCAGCAGCACCTACAGGGGGCGAGACAATGAGCAGTTCTTC
CASSTYRGRDNEQFF
>TRBV11-3|NA|NA|TRBJ1-1
TGTGCCAGCAGCTCCTCCCGGGTAACTGAAGCTTTCTTT
CASSSSRVTEAFF
>TRBV2|TRBD1|NA|TRBJ1-5
TGTGCCAGCAGCAGACAGGGGAACAATCAGCCCCAGCATTTT
CASSRQGNNQPQHF
>TRBV7-2|NA|once|TRBJ1-5
TGTGCCAGCAGCTTGGGGCACGTCAATCAGCCCCAGCATTTT
CASSLGHVNQPQHF
>TRBV28|TRBD1|NA|TRBJ1-1
TGTGCCAGCAGTTTTGCAGGGGGCCCCCGGGGGACTGAAGCTTTCTTT
CASSFAGGPRGTEAFF
>TRBV15|NA|NA|TRBJ2-5
TGTGCCACCACAGGAGGGACCAGAGGGGAGACCCAGTACTTC
CATTGGTRGETQYF
>TRBV27|NA|NA|TRBJ2-6
TGTGCCAGCAGTTTATCCCCCCGGGGTGGGGCCAACGTCCTGACTTTC
CASSLSPRGGANVLTF
>TRBV10-3|TRBD2|few|TRBJ2-7
TGTGCCACCATGCCCGGGACTAGGGATTACGAGCAGTACTTC
CATMPGTRDYEQYF
>TRBV27|NA|NA|TRBJ1-2
TGTGCCAGCAGTTTAGTGGCGGGGGCCTATGGCTACACCTTC
CASSLVAGAYGYTF
>TRBV7-2|NA|NA|TRBJ1-3
TGTGCCAGCAGCCCAGTGGCTGGAAACACCATATATTTT
CASSPVAGNTIYF
>TRBV7-2|NA|NA|TRBJ2-3
TGTGCCAGCAGCTCCGAATGGGGCGCTAGAGTAGATACGCAGTATTTT
CASSSEWGARVDTQYF
>TRBV19|NA|NA|TRBJ1-2
TGTGCCAGTAGTATGGGGGGGACTAACTATGGCTACACCTTC
CASSMGGTNYGYTF
>TRBV30|NA|NA|TRBJ2-3
TGTGCCTGGAGTGTATCTAGTGGAGATACGCAGTATTTT
CAWSVSSGDTQYF
>TRBV7-3|TRBD1|once|TRBJ2-1
TGTGCCAGCAGCCCCGGGACAGGGAACGAGCAGTTCTTC
CASSPGTGNEQFF
>TRBV6-5|TRBD2|NA|TRBJ2-3
TGTGCCAGCAGTTACGGTGCGGGGGGCACAGATACGCAGTATTTT
CASSYGAGGTDTQYF
>TRBV5-6|NA|NA|TRBJ1-1
TGTGCCAGCAGCTTCGGGGAGGGGCTTAACACTGAAGCTTTCTTT
CASSFGEGLNTEAFF
>TRBV7-2|TRBD1|once|TRBJ1-3
TGTGCCAGCAGCATGGACAGGGTTTCTGGAAACACCATATATTTT
CASSMDRVSGNTIYF
>TRBV6-5|TRBD2|NA|TRBJ2-1
TGTGCCAGCCGGGACTACCACAATGAGCAGTTCTTC
CASRDYHNEQFF
>TRBV11-1|NA|NA|TRBJ1-1
TGTGCCAGCAGCTTATCTTCGACTTTGGGGAACACTGAAGCTTTCTTT
CASSLSSTLGNTEAFF
>TRBV5-4|NA|NA|TRBJ1-1
TGTGCCAGCAGCTTAGGAGGGGCGCAGAGAAACACTGAAGCTTTCTTT
CASSLGGAQRNTEAFF
>TRBV15|TRBD1|NA|TRBJ2-5
TGTGCCACCAGCACGGGGACAGCCCACGGAGAGCAGTACTTC
CATSTGTAHGEQYF
>TRBV11-3|NA|NA|TRBJ2-7
TGTGCCAGCAGCCTTTCGGCCGACTCGGGCGAGCAGTACTTC
CASSLSADSGEQYF
>TRBV27|NA|once|TRBJ1-4
TGTGCCAGCAGTTTTTACCAGGCAACTAATGAAAAACTGTTTTTT
CASSFYQATNEKLFF
>TRBV4-3|NA|NA|TRBJ1-1
TGCGCCAGCAGCCAAGACAGGGCGAGGAGAACTGAAGCTTTCTTT
CASSQDRARRTEAFF
>TRBV7-9|NA|NA|TRBJ1-1
TGTGCCAGCAGCTTACCAGGGACTGAAGCTTTCTTT
CASSLPGTEAFF
>TRBV5-1|TRBD2|NA|TRBJ2-3
TGCGCCAGCAGCTTGGGGAGCGGGAGCGCAGATACGCAGTATTTT
CASSLGSGSADTQYF
>TRBV25-1|NA|NA|TRBJ2-3
TGTGCCAGCAGTGAATTAGGCGCAGGGTCCTGGGCAGATACGCAGTATTTT
CASSELGAGSWADTQYF
>TRBV19|NA|once|TRBJ2-7
TGTGCCAGTAGTCACACCTCGACAGGATCTGCCTACGAGCAGTACTTC
CASSHTSTGSAYEQYF
>TRBV6-5|NA|NA|TRBJ1-2
TGTGCCAGCAGTAGGGACGGGAGCCCCAGTGGCTACACCTTC
CASSRDGSPSGYTF
>TRBV11-2|NA|NA|TRBJ2-5
TGTGCCAGCAGCTTGGCAGGTGGCTTACAGGAGCAGTACTTC
CASSLAGGLQEQYF
>TRBV2|TRBD2|NA|TRBJ2-3
TGTGCCAGCAGTCTAGCGGGAACCGATACGCAGTATTTT
CASSLAGTDTQYF
>TRBV14|TRBD2|NA|TRBJ2-1
TGTGCCAGCAGCCAAGCAGGGCTAGCGGGAGGTAGTGAGCAGTTCTTC
CASSQAGLAGGSEQFF
>TRBV15|TRBD2|few|TRBJ2-3
TGTGCCACCAGCAGAATTGGACTAGCGGGAGTAGATACGCAGTATTTT
CATSRIGLAGVDTQYF
>TRBV7-9|TRBD2|few|TRBJ2-3
TGTGCCAGCAGCCCGGGACTAGCGGGTTGGTCAGATACGCAGTATTTT
CASSPGLAGWSDTQYF
>TRBV4-3|NA|NA|TRBJ2-4
TGCGCCAGCAGCCAAGAGATATCGGACCGGGGCATTCAGTACTTC
CASSQEISDRGIQYF
>TRBV14|TRBD1|NA|TRBJ2-1
TGTGCCAGCAGCCGGGACAGGGTCGGTGAGCAGTTCTTC
CASSRDRVGEQFF
>TRBV6-5|NA|few|TRBJ2-3
TGTGCCAGCAGTTTAGGGGGTAAGGATACGCAGTATTTT
CASSLGGKDTQYF
>TRBV15|NA|NA|TRBJ1-5
TGTGCCACCAAGTCCAGGGTTAGCAATCAGCCCCAGCATTTT
CATKSRVSNQPQHF